The 15 T cell receptor beta chains below all came from one sample that was sequenced in a study of early T cells in non-severe SARS-CoV-2 infection (dated by TCRdb to the early 2020s). Libraries came from 5' RACE. Reads for this sample came from a NextSeq 500. TCRdb reanalyzed the raw reads on its own, using fastp at Q25 for trimming and MiXCR for clone calling, and kept in-frame beta chains. Each CDR3 protein appears once, grouped with its most common genes and DNA. The sample table contains about 92,000 distinct CDR3 sequences; only one count was recorded for roughly 14% of them. The leading ten clones occupy 6.5% to 8.5% of the sample. The source material was whole blood. Every receptor here comes from an adult who was a healthcare worker with PCR-confirmed SARS-CoV-2 infection or an uninfected control (not recorded which).

This clonotype showed up just a few times. The chain uses TRBV29-1 and TRBJ2-7; the D is unclear. V shed 4 bases and J shed 2 bases, with 12 bases lying between them. Germline V lookup: CDR1 SQVTM, CDR2 ANQGSEA. The CDR3 has 13 residues. CDR3 DNA sequence: TGCAGCGTTGCAGGCACCAAACCCTACGAGCAGTACTTC. This gives the protein CSVAGTKPYEQYF.

This chain joins TRBV20-1 and TRBJ1-2; 9 bases are a match to TRBD1. With V trimmed by 5 bases and J by 7 bases, 8 bases remained unmatched. The CDR3 is made up of 13 amino acids. CDR1 DFQATT and CDR2 SNEGSKA come from the germline V gene (reference sequence). The CDR3 DNA reads as TGCAGTGCTGGCACACAGGGGGCAAGTGGCTACACCTTC. Amino acid sequence: CSAGTQGASGYTF.

The V and J genes are TRBV29-1 and TRBJ2-7; the D gene is possibly TRBD1 (5 bases). V lost 2 bases to trimming and J lost 4 bases, with 18 bases between them. This CDR3 has 15 amino acids. The V gene's germline CDR1 is SQVTM and CDR2 ANQGSEA. In DNA, the CDR3 is TGCAGCGTTGAAAAGGCGGCAGGGCTACTGTACGAGCAGTACTTC. Translation: CSVEKAAGLLYEQYF.

The chain uses TRBV11-2 and TRBJ2-7; TRBD2 matches at 14 bases. The CDR3 covers 16 residues. J gave up 7 bases and V 2 bases, and 7 bases lay outside the gene matches. Germline V CDR1 and CDR2: SGHAT, FQNNGV. Here the CDR3 DNA reads TGTGCCAGCAGCTTAACCGGGACTAGCGGGAGAAGAGAGCAGTACTTC. Amino acids: CASSLTGTSGRREQYF.

V usage is TRBV15 and J usage is TRBJ1-1, with 7 bases lining up with TRBD1. The CDR3 length is 16 residues. Germline-derived CDR1 and CDR2 are LNHNV and YYDKDF (reference sequence). V lost 0 bases, J lost 0 bases, and 4 bases stayed unmatched. The CDR3 nucleotides read TGTGCCACCAGCAGAGATCGACAGGGAATGAACACTGAAGCTTTCTTT. This translates into CATSRDRQGMNTEAFF. The entire variable domain, with the rest obtained from reference TRBV15 and TRBJ1-1, is as follows: DAMVIQNPRYQVTQFGKPVTLSCSQTLNHNVMYWYQQKSSQAPKLLFHYYDKDFNNEADTPDNFQSRRPNTSFCFLDIRSPGLGDTAMYLCATSRDRQGMNTEAFFGQGTRLTVV.

This clonotype was observed a handful of times. The chain links TRBV6-5 to TRBJ1-2, with a weak D call TRBD1 (6 bases). Between the trimmed V and J ends, which lost 4 bases and 4 bases, there was a span of 16 bases. The CDR3 covers 15 residues. Germline-derived CDR1 and CDR2 are MNHEY and SVGAGI. The CDR3 reads CASSLDRTTTYGYTF. The CDR3 region has the DNA TGTGCCAGCAGTTTAGACAGGACTACTACCTATGGCTACACCTTC.

This chain links TRBV13 with TRBJ1-2, with D unclear. This CDR3 contains 16 residues. The V end was cut by 3 bases, the J end by 0 bases, with 14 bases between. CDR1 is PRHDT and CDR2 is FYEKMQ in the germline V gene (reference sequence). Written as DNA, the CDR3 is TGTGCCAGCAGCTTGGCCCGGGAAGTTGCTAACTATGGCTACACCTTC. Translated, it gives CASSLAREVANYGYTF. The variable domain in full, with the rest retrieved from reference TRBV13 and TRBJ1-2, is AAGVIQSPRHLIKEKRETATLKCYPIPRHDTVYWYQQGPGQDPQFLISFYEKMQSDKGSIPDRFSAQQFSDYHSELNMSSLELGDSALYFCASSLAREVANYGYTFGSGTRLTVV.

The V call is TRBV28, the J call TRBJ2-4, with D perhaps TRBD1 (7 bases). CDR1 and CDR2 from the germline V gene are MDHEN and SYDVKM. The length of the CDR3 is 12 residues. V was cut by 2 bases and J by 15 bases, with 14 bases left in between. This chain's CDR3 is CASSLAGQWTYF. The CDR3 bases are TGTGCCAGCAGTTTAGCGGGACAGTGGACGTACTTC. The full variable domain, rest sourced from reference TRBV28 and TRBJ2-4, is DVKVTQSSRYLVKRTGEKVFLECVQDMDHENMFWYRQDPGLGLRLIYFSYDVKMKEKGDIPEGYSVSREKKERFSLILESASTNQTSMYLCASSLAGQWTYFGAGTRLSVL.

V usage is TRBV30 and J usage is TRBJ2-7; 11 nucleotides align to TRBD2. The CDR3 runs to 13 residues. J was trimmed by 4 bases and V by 3 bases; bases with no gene match: 2. CDR1 is GTSNPN, CDR2 SVGIG, per germline (reference sequence). Here the CDR3 reads CAWRGLAVYEQYF. As DNA, the CDR3 is TGTGCCTGGAGGGGACTAGCGGTTTACGAGCAGTACTTC.

The sample holds many counts of this clonotype. V is TRBV2 and J is TRBJ1-2; D remains unclear. The CDR3 totals 12 residues. CDR1 is SNHLY and CDR2 is FYNNEI in the germline V gene. Deletions cut 5 bases from V and 5 bases from J, with 9 bases between. In nucleotides, the CDR3 is TGTGCCAGCAGTCTTACCTCTTATGGCTACACCTTC. Its translation: CASSLTSYGYTF. The whole variable domain, remainder taken from reference TRBV2 and TRBJ1-2, is EPEVTQTPSHQVTQMGQEVILRCVPISNHLYFYWYRQILGQKVEFLVSFYNNEISEKSEIFDDQFSVERPDGSNFTLKIRSTKLEDSAMYFCASSLTSYGYTFGSGTRLTVV.

There are many counts of this clonotype. This chain links TRBV5-1 with TRBJ2-7; D unresolved. Trimming cost V 4 bases and J 0 bases, with 5 bases left between them. The CDR3 has 12 amino acids. Germline V gene sequence: CDR1 SGHRS, CDR2 YFSETQ. The CDR3 coding sequence is TGCGCCAGCAGCCTTAGCTCCTACGAGCAGTACTTC. Translation: CASSLSSYEQYF.

The chain has TRBV5-1 and TRBJ2-5; 9 bases are a match to TRBD2. Germline trimming cut 2 bases from V and 0 bases from J; bases unmatched to any gene: 5. CDR1 is SGHRS and CDR2 is YFSETQ in the germline V gene. This CDR3 has 16 amino acids. The CDR3 DNA reads TGCGCCAGCAGCTTTTCGCTAGCGGGGTACCAAGAGACCCAGTACTTC. It encodes CASSFSLAGYQETQYF.

The V call is TRBV20-1, the J call TRBJ2-2; 8 nucleotides align to TRBD2. Per the germline V gene, CDR1 is DFQATT and CDR2 is SNEGSKA (reference sequence). V shed 4 bases and J 4 bases; nucleotides not matched to a gene: 11. CDR3 length equals 16 residues. The CDR3 sequence is CSAKRRLAGPTGELFF. As DNA, the CDR3 is TGCAGTGCTAAGAGGAGGCTAGCGGGTCCCACCGGGGAGCTGTTTTTT.

This rearrangement joins TRBV29-1 to TRBJ1-1; D gene unclear. Germline CDR1 SQVTM, CDR2 ANQGSEA. The CDR3 extends over 10 amino acids. In nucleotides, the CDR3 is TGCAGTGATGGCCGCACTGAAGCTTTCTTT. This sequence encodes CSDGRTEAFF.

The V gene is TRBV4-2, the J gene TRBJ1-4, with D hard to call. The CDR3 covers 16 residues. Germline CDR1 LGHNA, CDR2 YNFKEQ. Trimming shortened V by 0 bases and J by 0 bases, and 8 bases separated the two germline ends. CDR3 sequence: CASSQDLGTTNEKLFF. In DNA form, the CDR3 reads TGTGCCAGCAGCCAAGATTTAGGTACAACTAATGAAAAACTGTTTTTT.